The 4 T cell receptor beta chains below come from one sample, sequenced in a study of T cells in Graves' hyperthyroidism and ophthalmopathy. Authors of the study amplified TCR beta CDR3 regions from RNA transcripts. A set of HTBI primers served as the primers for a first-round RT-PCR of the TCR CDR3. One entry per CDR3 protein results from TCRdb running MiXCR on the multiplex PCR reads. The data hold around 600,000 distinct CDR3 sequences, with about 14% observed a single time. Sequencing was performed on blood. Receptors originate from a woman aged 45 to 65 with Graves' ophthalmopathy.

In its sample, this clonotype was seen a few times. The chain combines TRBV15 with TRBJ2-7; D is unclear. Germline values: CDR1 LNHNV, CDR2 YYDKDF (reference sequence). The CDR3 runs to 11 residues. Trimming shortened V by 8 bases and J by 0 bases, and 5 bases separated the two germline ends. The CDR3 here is CATRSSYEQYF. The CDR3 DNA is TGTGCCACCCGGAGCTCCTACGAGCAGTACTTC.

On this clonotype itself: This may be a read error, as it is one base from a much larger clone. The CDR3 nucleotides are TGCGCCAGCAGCTTGGTTACAGGGGGCGATCCGGGCTACACCTTC. This codes for CASSLVTGGDPGYTF. The chain combines TRBV5-1 with TRBJ1-2; TRBD1 aligns across 9 bases. Germline values: CDR1 SGHRS, CDR2 YFSETQ. There are 15 residues in the CDR3. Trimming removed 0 bases from V and 8 bases from J; junction bases left unmatched: 8.

The CDR3, as DNA: TGTGCCAGACCTCCAGTGGGGAATTTTTGGACAGATACGCAGTATTTT. This sequence encodes CARPPVGNFWTDTQYF. This chain connects TRBV12-3 or TRBV12-4 to TRBJ2-3; D ambiguous. The CDR3 is made up of 16 amino acids. V lost 9 bases, J lost 3 bases, and 22 bases lay in between.

The CDR3: CASSGQGTGYTF. CDR3 nucleotides: TGTGCCAGCTCAGGACAGGGCACCGGCTACACCTTC. The V and J genes are TRBV18 and TRBJ1-2, with 8 bases that match TRBD1. This CDR3 comprises 12 residues. Per the germline V gene, CDR1 is KGHSH and CDR2 is LQKENI. Trimming at V came to 5 bases and at J to 8 bases, leaving 4 bases not matched to a gene.